The rows below give T cell receptor beta chains drawn from one sample of a study of cytomegalovirus exposure and HLA in healthy donors. Sequenced by immunoSEQ multiplex PCR; TCRdb stores in-frame clones only, minus some. The sample lists 120,000 to 150,000 clones; roughly 89% were seen once. Material for sequencing was PBMCs. All receptors come from a man between 18 and 29 years old in good health and CMV-seropositive. Each CDR3 is given without its conserved first and last residue.

v_gene,j_gene,CDR3aa
TRBV19,TRBJ2-7,ASSTGTGSYEQY
TRBV19,TRBJ1-5,ASIPTGGKGQPQH
TRBV30,TRBJ1-5,AWSGQGSQPQH
TRBV28,TRBJ2-7,ASSTPGQVSSYEQY
TRBV5-6,TRBJ2-2,ASSWGVAGLTGELF
TRBV4-1,TRBJ1-1,ASSHLTLLGGNTEAF
TRBV14,TRBJ2-7,ASSQTRTGGEQY
TRBV28,TRBJ2-1,ASSRRTGYEF
TRBV5-4,TRBJ1-1,ASSLGHQNTEAF
TRBV9,TRBJ2-7,ASSAADSALYEQY
TRBV5-4,TRBJ2-7,ASSLSGQGITYEQY